These T cell receptor beta chains were read from a single sample in a study of vaccination effects on CD4 cells after COVID-19. For these TCRs, the target antigens are not known. TCRdb keeps only in-frame clones here, not all; method: immunoSEQ multiplex PCR. The table records 70,000 or so clones, more than 65% of them present only once. The sequencing used CD4+ T cells from PBMCs cultured with HIV peptides, collected before COVID-19 vaccination. The source of these receptors is a human donor who had a prior SARS-CoV-2 infection. CDR3s include the opening cysteine and the closing phenylalanine or tryptophan. The order of the fields is CDR3 protein, V gene.

CASSAIQGISEQFF	TRBV2
CASSISGSIYEQYF	TRBV19
CASSLVMNTEAFF	TRBV12-3/TRBV12-4
CASSPRAPSTDTQYF	TRBV9
CASSYGPTGELFF	TRBV6-6
CASSLDLAGTSREQYF	TRBV7-9
CAWSALRTGMKLFF	TRBV30
CASSHGDRRDMLNTEAFF	TRBV23-1
CASSYNSGNEQFF	TRBV7-3
CASSSRPYNEQFF	TRBV7-3
CASRDHFSYEQYF	TRBV14
CASSTQGYQETQYF	TRBV5-1
CASKGTRDYNEQFF	TRBV2
CASSPLGTGISYEQYF	TRBV7-9
CASSLVSFAVNSGNTIYF	TRBV11-3
CASSPRGQGDNEQYF	TRBV5-4
CASSLTAGNEQFF	TRBV7-3
CASSPSSYNSPLHF	TRBV3-1/TRBV3-2
CASSRGLATDTQYF	TRBV2
CALMTDNEKLFF	TRBV30
CASSVLQGPYEQYF	TRBV9
CASSLRTSSKVLGANVLTF	TRBV3-1/TRBV3-2
CASKRTGEIYYEQYF	TRBV10-1
CASSPYGELGYTF	TRBV18
CSASSLTGGKAFF	TRBV20-1
CSGIFGNTEAFF	TRBV29-1
CASGAPGEKLFF	TRBV6-6
CASGSLRPYGYTF	TRBV2
CASSSLAGTQYF	TRBV6-6
CASSYRFTVSLGSPLHF	TRBV19
CASSLAGASYEQYF	TRBV5-6
CASSYGTGAIGYTF	TRBV6-2/TRBV6-3
CASSPGTGDGEQYF	TRBV18
CAISGGQGGSIGGYTF	TRBV10-3
CASSIQGRGIGELFF	TRBV19
CASSPSSDEQFF	TRBV18
CASSKPRREGLLLELFF	TRBV6-2/TRBV6-3